This is a list of T cell receptor beta chains from one sample in a study of breast tumors, draining lymph nodes, adjacent tissues. MiXCR, run by TCRdb on the multiplex PCR reads, gives a single entry per CDR3 protein. The sample lists 140,000 or so distinct CDR3 sequences, approximately 32% seen once, with around 2.3% in the top ten. The sample was axillary lymph node tissue. These receptor sequences come from a female donor with breast cancer. Some clones in this sample may be carry-over from other donors' samples. Each CDR3 is given with its conserved first and last residue.

>TRBV4-2|TRBJ2-1
CASSHQLAGANNEQFF
>TRBV6-5|TRBJ1-6
CASSYMDSNSLLHF
>TRBV20-1|TRBJ1-4
CSATGHGVGEFF
>TRBV11-2|TRBJ2-7
CASSLASGGINEQYF
>TRBV30|TRBJ2-4
CAWSGEAKNIQYF
>TRBV28|TRBJ1-4
CASSYGGARSGEKLFF
>TRBV2|TRBJ1-4
CASSEDRGRREKLFF
>TRBV30|TRBJ1-6
CAWSVLTGYNSPLHF
>TRBV25-1|TRBJ1-6
CASSEWNSNSPLHF
>TRBV5-1|TRBJ2-2
CASSLELAGPGELFF
>TRBV14|TRBJ1-3
CAPRGRESGNTIYF
>TRBV11-2|TRBJ2-1
CASSSSMDEQFF
>TRBV20-1|TRBJ1-2
CSAAPGQEFGYTF
>TRBV20-1|TRBJ1-1
CSATLGTLNTEAFF
>TRBV20-1|TRBJ2-3
CSFNRGMDTQYF
>TRBV9|TRBJ2-3
CASSATGGSDTQYF
>TRBV20-1|TRBJ1-1
CSARNQGGTEAFF
>TRBV11-3|TRBJ2-1
CASSFYICSGQNSGGDNEQFF
>TRBV5-1|TRBJ1-2
CASSPGTAIGGHTF
>TRBV7-9|TRBJ2-5
CASSLLQGEVETQYF
>TRBV20-1|TRBJ2-3
CSALTSGGRTDTQYF
>TRBV20-1|TRBJ1-4
CSAMYNEKLFF
>TRBV4-1|TRBJ1-3
CASSQAGGNDYGYTIYF
>TRBV28|TRBJ1-6
CASSPPGALGSPLHF
>TRBV27|TRBJ1-4
CASSRNRGRGEKLFF
>TRBV27|TRBJ2-7
CASSSRPSYEQYF
>TRBV28|TRBJ1-5
CASSPHGLNDYNQPQHF
>TRBV12-5|TRBJ1-4
CASGLGQGNEKLFF
>TRBV4-2|TRBJ2-2
CASSQEPPLGGVANTGELFF
>TRBV18|TRBJ2-2
CASSPGTGPNTGELFF
>TRBV6-6|TRBJ1-2
CASSHYRGCTF
>TRBV7-9|TRBJ1-2
CASSNFYGYTF
>TRBV9|TRBJ2-4
CASSAGLTDRVNIQYF
>TRBV6-5|TRBJ2-2
CASSYIWGQAGELFF
>TRBV6-6|TRBJ1-2
CASSDNRFSNYGYTF
>TRBV12-3/TRBV12-4|TRBJ1-4
CASSHTGAGTFNEKLFF
>TRBV7-2|TRBJ2-2
CVSSLSRGLLTGELFF
>TRBV11-2|TRBJ1-1
CASSLAAGAGTEAFF
>TRBV2|TRBJ2-6
CASSPYSGANVLTF
>TRBV20-1|TRBJ2-5
CSARGPYQETQYF
>TRBV20-1|TRBJ1-1
CSASRGGTEAFF
>TRBV7-3|TRBJ2-5
CASSSGQGRQETQYF
>TRBV28|TRBJ1-2
CASTLTGEPNYGYTF
>TRBV10-3|TRBJ1-1
CAISHGDLNTEAFF
>TRBV12-3/TRBV12-4|TRBJ2-3
CASSPGLAGGLSTDTQYF
>TRBV20-1|TRBJ2-5
CSARKGRGGIETQYF
>TRBV9|TRBJ2-1
CASSVEGTEEYNEQFF
>TRBV11-3|TRBJ2-2
CASSFRLAGNTGELSW
>TRBV4-1|TRBJ1-1
CASSLFYPGNTEAFF
>TRBV11-2|TRBJ1-5
CASNLLRQENQPQHF
>TRBV11-2|TRBJ2-2
CASTYRGGTGELFF
>TRBV2|TRBJ1-1
CASSADRGTGAEAFF
>TRBV6-5|TRBJ2-7
CASSHRQGQGAHEQYF
>TRBV6-1|TRBJ1-2
CASSQADPGGPYGYTF
>TRBV5-4|TRBJ2-7
CASSLPTSGGVYEQYF